This entry describes one T cell receptor beta chain. The sample holds many counts of this clonotype. Which antigen it targets is not known. Per-base quality was not reported, and no clone a single base away is much larger than it. Including the terminal cysteine and phenylalanine, the CDR3 comprises 13 residues. This entry keeps only the CDR3 DNA: 39 bases, framed from base 1. CDR1 and CDR2 are read off the germline V gene as SGHRS and YFSETQ. V is shortened by 1 base, J by 5 bases, and the region joining them spans 7 bases. In the paper's terms, the treatment or condition label means: live attenuated yellow fever vaccine strain. PBMCs were isolated from peripheral blood using a standard Ficoll-Paque protocol. CD4 and CD8 T-cell fractions were isolated with Dynabeads CD4 and CD8 positive selection kits. RNA was extracted with TriZol from bulk PBMCs, CD4 and CD8 fractions, and dextramer-positive and dextramer-negative fractions.

TCR cDNA was synthesized by 5'RACE template switching, which introduced a universal primer site and unique molecular identifiers. Priming of cDNA synthesis was performed from both the TCR alpha and TCR beta constant segments. Libraries were amplified in two PCR steps, with sample barcodes and sequencing adapters added in the second step. Sequencing of the libraries was done on either Illumina HiSeq 2500 (2x100 bp) or NovaSeq (2x150 bp). Per the authors' processing: MIGEC handled demultiplexing of reads and collapsing into UMI consensus sequences, while MiXCR performed V(D)J alignment. Clonotypes responding to the vaccine were identified with edgeR on replicate PBMC samples, with the criteria of FDR below 0.01 and a log2 fold change above 5 up to day 15. Each bulk clonotype was labeled CD4 or CD8 based on which sequenced repertoire, CD4 or CD8, contained the clonotype at higher abundance. TCRdb ran its own pipeline on the public reads, namely fastp trimming at Q25 and MiXCR clone calling, and kept in-frame beta chains. Rows are combined by CDR3 protein, so each entry shows the most common genes and DNA. These V and J calls rely on TCRdb rather than the paper's analysis. This sample lists over 110,000 distinct CDR3 sequences; about 8% were detected once. The ten largest clones take up about 0.73% of the sample.

This sample stems from a study of T cells after yellow fever vaccination (dated by TCRdb to the late 2010s). Turning to the overall study: The SMART-Seq v4 Ultra Low Input RNA kit was used to prepare libraries from fractions with low cell numbers. To follow T-cell clones before and after both primary and booster YFV17D yellow fever vaccination, bulk TCR alpha and beta repertoires underwent longitudinal sequencing. Two healthy male donors, one aged 18 to 29 and one aged 30 to 40 years, were included in the cohort. Blood was drawn at multiple timepoints before and after primary and secondary immunization, with bulk PBMC replicates and cell subsets isolated. What the authors observed across the whole study: Because the study included only two donors, the extent to which the findings can be generalized is limited. Most clones expanded after primary vaccination (around 96% of CD4 and around 89% of CD8) were re-detected after the booster, suggesting that broad memory maintenance occurred. A small share of clonotypes occurred in both CD4 and CD8 compartments, likely arising from convergent recombination. Computational filtering was required because FACS-sorted repertoires could contain abundant contaminating clonotypes from the bulk population. Compared with the primary T-cell response, the secondary T-cell response was faster but weaker, reaching its peak on day 5 rather than on day 15.

The rearranged chain carries TRBV5-1 and TRBJ2-1; the D gene is unclear. Sequences were derived from CD4+ T cells sorted from PBMCs, sampled 5 days after the yellow fever booster vaccination. The receptor was derived from a man aged 25-45 years who received the YFV17D yellow fever vaccine. The sequence in DNA is TGCGCCAGCAGCTTGCGCCTGGACAATGAGCAGTTCTTC. It translates to CASSLRLDNEQFF.